The 14 T cell receptor beta chains listed next were all sequenced from one sample in a study of blood T cells in healthy people across ages. Using a J-beta primer mix together with a sample-barcoded 5' primer, a second PCR was run for roughly 6 to 11 cycles. MiXCR was run by TCRdb on the 5' RACE reads, yielding one entry per CDR3 protein. The sample carries roughly 1,700,000 distinct CDR3 sequences, 28% recorded once. Input material: blood. These receptors were collected from a woman in her thirties in good health.

A remark on this clonotype: This may be a read error: a much more frequent sequence differs by one nucleotide. This chain joins TRBV29-1 and TRBJ2-7, with D possibly TRBD1 on 6 matching bases. Germline V gene sequence: CDR1 SQVTM, CDR2 ANQGSEA. This CDR3 spans 14 amino acids. CDR3 bases: TGCAGCGTTGGGCGCTGGGACACCCAAGAGACCCAGCACTTC. Translating gives CSVGRWDTQETQHF.

The chain employs TRBV2 and TRBJ1-4; TRBD1 might be the D (5 bases). In germline, CDR1 is SNHLY, CDR2 FYNNEI. The length of the CDR3 is 14 residues. Trimming pared 2 bases from V and 8 bases from J, leaving 12 bases between. CDR3 coding DNA: TGTGCCAGCAGTGAACAACAGGATCTGGAAAAACTGTTTTTT. Protein: CASSEQQDLEKLFF.

The chain joins TRBV2 to TRBJ1-2; D not resolved. Germline V gene sequence: CDR1 SNHLY, CDR2 FYNNEI. The CDR3 loop spans 15 amino acids. V shed 2 bases and J shed 3 bases, with 13 bases lying between them. The chain's CDR3 is CASSERLGTYYGYTF. For the CDR3, the DNA is TGTGCCAGCAGTGAACGGCTGGGAACCTACTATGGCTACACCTTC. Combining the CDR3 with reference TRBV2 and TRBJ1-2 gives the whole variable domain EPEVTQTPSHQVTQMGQEVILRCVPISNHLYFYWYRQILGQKVEFLVSFYNNEISEKSEIFDDQFSVERPDGSNFTLKIRSTKLEDSAMYFCASSERLGTYYGYTFGSGTRLTVV.

This sequence joins TRBV6-1 and TRBJ1-1; the D is unclear. CDR1 MNHNS and CDR2 SASEGT come from the germline V gene. This CDR3 has 13 amino acids. Trimming took off 2 bases at V and 4 bases at J, with 8 bases between the two ends. The CDR3 loop is CASSELDFTEAFF. The CDR3 nucleotides are TGTGCCAGCAGTGAACTCGACTTCACTGAAGCTTTCTTT.

This clonotype was recorded a few times. This chain connects TRBV6-5 to TRBJ2-5, with D perhaps matching TRBD1 or TRBD2 (5 bases each). The CDR3 has 12 amino acids. Trimming stripped 7 bases from V and 9 bases from J, with 15 bases between. Germline CDR1 reads MNHEY; CDR2 reads SVGAGI. As DNA, the CDR3 is TGTGCCAGCACTCCAGCGGTGGGGGCCCAGTACTTC. Translated, it gives CASTPAVGAQYF.

V usage is TRBV29-1 and J usage is TRBJ2-1, with D possibly being TRBD2 (6 bases). Trimming removed 3 bases at V and 10 bases at J, with 10 bases between. This CDR3 comprises 11 residues. Germline V gene lookup returns CDR1 SQVTM and CDR2 ANQGSEA. The CDR3 DNA is TGCAGCGTTGAGTTCCGGGAGGAGCAGTTCTTC. It translates to CSVEFREEQFF.

This clonotype was picked up a small number of times. This chain joins TRBV12-3 or TRBV12-4 and TRBJ1-5; D not resolved. V dropped 5 bases and J dropped 1 base, with 9 bases sitting between them. The CDR3 sequence is 14 residues long. The CDR3 DNA reads as TGTGCCAGCAGTAGATCGTCCAGCAATCAGCCCCAGCATTTT. As protein: CASSRSSSNQPQHF.

The J gene is TRBJ1-1, the V gene TRBV6-5, with D possibly TRBD1 on 6 matching bases. Trimming removed 5 bases at V and 12 bases at J, with 22 bases between. From germline, CDR1 is MNHEY and CDR2 SVGAGI. This CDR3 has 14 residues. CDR3 loop: CASSRQRQAGGTFF. In nucleotides, the CDR3 is TGTGCCAGCAGTCGTCAAAGACAGGCCGGAGGGACTTTCTTT.

This clonotype was detected only a few times. The V gene is TRBV6-2 or TRBV6-3, the J gene TRBJ2-7; TRBD2 agrees at 7 bases. J lost 1 base, V lost 2 bases, and 5 bases had no gene match. The CDR3 loop spans 15 amino acids. In germline, CDR1 is MNHEY, CDR2 SVGEGT. The CDR3 loop is CASSYRRGRSYEQYF. The CDR3 region has the DNA TGTGCCAGCAGTTACCGCCGCGGGAGATCCTACGAGCAGTACTTC.

The chain joins TRBV20-1 to TRBJ2-1; 13 nucleotides line up with TRBD2. CDR3 size: 15 residues. V shed 4 bases and J 5 bases; nucleotides not matched to a gene: 5. The V gene's germline CDR1 is DFQATT and CDR2 SNEGSKA (reference sequence). CDR3 nucleotide sequence: TGCAGTGCTACCTGGACTAGCGGGGGCAACAATGAGCAGTTCTTC. Encoded protein: CSATWTSGGNNEQFF.

V and J are TRBV5-1 and TRBJ1-1, with 7 nucleotides matching TRBD1. The CDR3 runs 15 residues. V was clipped by 0 bases and J by 4 bases; unmatched bases: 6. The germline V gene encodes CDR1 SGHRS and CDR2 YFSETQ. CDR3 region: CASSLVPGGSTEAFF. As DNA, the CDR3 is TGCGCCAGCAGCTTGGTTCCAGGGGGGAGCACTGAAGCTTTCTTT.

This clonotype was seen at least ten times. CDR3 in amino acids: CASSTPLASGANVLTF. CDR3 coding DNA: TGCGCCAGCAGCACTCCCCTGGCCTCTGGGGCCAACGTCCTGACTTTC. This sequence joins TRBV5-1 and TRBJ2-6; D call uncertain. V lost 4 bases and J 0 bases, leaving 11 bases between the germline ends. Germline V gene lookup returns CDR1 SGHRS and CDR2 YFSETQ. The CDR3 loop spans 16 amino acids. The variable domain in full, completed from reference TRBV5-1 and TRBJ2-6, reads KAGVTQTPRYLIKTRGQQVTLSCSPISGHRSVSWYQQTPGQGLQFLFEYFSETQRNKGNFPGRFSGRQFSNSRSEMNVSTLELGDSALYLCASSTPLASGANVLTFGAGSRLTVL.

V gene TRBV5-4 combines with J gene TRBJ1-4; D gene uncertain. CDR1 SGHNT and CDR2 YYREEE come from the germline V gene (reference sequence). The CDR3 has 15 amino acids. V lost 2 bases, J lost 0 bases, and 8 bases lay in between. The CDR3 here is CASSLSVSTNEKLFF. The CDR3 DNA follows: TGTGCCAGCAGCTTATCAGTTTCAACTAATGAAAAACTGTTTTTT.

This chain joins TRBV6-5 and TRBJ2-1; perhaps D is TRBD1 or TRBD2 (5 bases each). Germline assignment: CDR1 MNHEY and CDR2 SVGAGI. The CDR3 runs to 13 residues. Between the trimmed V and J ends, which lost 6 bases and 12 bases, there was a span of 18 bases. The CDR3 nucleotides are TGTGCCAGCAGCAACCCCTCACGGGGACGGCAGTTCTTC. This gives the protein CASSNPSRGRQFF.